This T cell receptor (beta chain) was sequenced in a study of T cell responses to AZD1222 COVID-19 vaccine. As concerns this clone: As yet, its antigen is unknown.

TCRdb's table, derived via immunoSEQ multiplex PCR, lists solely in-frame clones and lacks some. This table has over 130,000 clones, more than 80% appearing once. Trimming removed 4 bases at V and 0 bases at J, with 4 bases between. The CDR3 runs 13 residues. Study outcomes and limitations: White British donors predominated, females outnumbered males, and clonal diversity was possibly underestimated.

The sequence came from an adult who received the AZD1222 COVID-19 vaccine. This chain connects TRBV12-3 or TRBV12-4 to TRBJ1-3; D not certain. The input for sequencing was peripheral blood, taken 28 days after the second AZD1222 dose. CDR3 bases: TGTGCCAGCAGTTGGGGCTCTGGAAACACCATATATTTT. Its protein is CASSWGSGNTIYF.